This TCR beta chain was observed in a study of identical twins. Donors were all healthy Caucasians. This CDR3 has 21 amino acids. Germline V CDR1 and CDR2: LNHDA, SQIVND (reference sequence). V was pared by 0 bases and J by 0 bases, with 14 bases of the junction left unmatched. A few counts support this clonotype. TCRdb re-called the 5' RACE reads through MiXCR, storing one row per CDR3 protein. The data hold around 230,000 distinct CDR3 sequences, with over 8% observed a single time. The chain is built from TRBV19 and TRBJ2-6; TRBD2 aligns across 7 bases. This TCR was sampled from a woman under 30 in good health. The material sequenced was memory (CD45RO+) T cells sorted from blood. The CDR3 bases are TGTGCCAGTAGTATAGATAGGGGTCCTAGCGGCGCCGGCTCTGGGGCCAACGTCCTGACTTTC. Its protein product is CASSIDRGPSGAGSGANVLTF.